Below are 2 T cell receptor beta chains sequenced from a single sample in a study of identical twins. TCRdb re-called the 5' RACE reads through MiXCR, storing one row per CDR3 protein. This sample has around 250,000 distinct CDR3 sequences, with roughly 12% found just once. This same sample was also taken into another study, of yellow fever vaccine responses in identical twins.

Sequences were obtained from memory (CD45RO+) T cells sorted from blood. The receptors derive from a woman younger than 30 in good health.

This chain uses TRBV20-1 with TRBJ2-5; no firm D call. Between the trimmed V and J ends, which lost 6 bases and 1 base, there was a span of 3 bases. CDR3 length: 10 amino acids. Germline-derived CDR1 and CDR2 are DFQATT and SNEGSKA (reference sequence). The CDR3 DNA is TGCAGTGCGATCCAAGAGACCCAGTACTTC. Protein sequence: CSAIQETQYF.

This chain joins TRBV7-2 and TRBJ2-1; 10 positions agree with TRBD2. With 3 bases clipped from V and 9 bases from J, the junction kept 2 bases outside the gene matches. The CDR3 has 13 residues. Germline V gene data show CDR1 as SGHTA and CDR2 as FQGNSA. The CDR3 loop is CASSFSGGFEQFF. The CDR3, as DNA: TGTGCCAGCAGCTTTAGCGGGGGGTTTGAGCAGTTCTTC.